The sequence of this T cell receptor (beta chain) was determined in a study of CD8+ T cells in alopecia areata. Study in general: Tofacitinib exposure lasted 6 to 18 months, followed by 6 months off drug.

Notes on the study in general: How baseline CD8+ expansion relates to response remains uncertain (there was one nonresponder).

Of note for this clone: Its specificity is not known.

Treatment here: oral pan-JAK inhibitor, 5-10 mg twice daily. Sorted out of PBMCs were CD4+ T cells and CD8+ T cells. In each case, RNA was isolated and then reverse transcribed into cDNA as the sequencing template. The repertoire was sequenced with immunoSEQ multiplex PCR; TCRdb's copy has only in-frame clones and lacks some. Of roughly 210,000 clones in the sample, around two fifths were seen once. The receptor comes from a human donor with alopecia areata. Sample: CD4+ T cells sorted from blood, taken between weeks 36 and 40, from a patient treated with tofacitinib.

For the CDR3, the DNA is TGTGCCAGCAGCCCCGGGGATACGCAGTATTTT. Its translation: CASSPGDTQYF. The chain carries TRBV11-3 and TRBJ2-3, with D unclear. Germline V gives CDR1 SGHNT, CDR2 YENEEA. Trimming pared 5 bases from V and 6 bases from J, leaving 6 bases between. The CDR3 loop spans 11 amino acids.